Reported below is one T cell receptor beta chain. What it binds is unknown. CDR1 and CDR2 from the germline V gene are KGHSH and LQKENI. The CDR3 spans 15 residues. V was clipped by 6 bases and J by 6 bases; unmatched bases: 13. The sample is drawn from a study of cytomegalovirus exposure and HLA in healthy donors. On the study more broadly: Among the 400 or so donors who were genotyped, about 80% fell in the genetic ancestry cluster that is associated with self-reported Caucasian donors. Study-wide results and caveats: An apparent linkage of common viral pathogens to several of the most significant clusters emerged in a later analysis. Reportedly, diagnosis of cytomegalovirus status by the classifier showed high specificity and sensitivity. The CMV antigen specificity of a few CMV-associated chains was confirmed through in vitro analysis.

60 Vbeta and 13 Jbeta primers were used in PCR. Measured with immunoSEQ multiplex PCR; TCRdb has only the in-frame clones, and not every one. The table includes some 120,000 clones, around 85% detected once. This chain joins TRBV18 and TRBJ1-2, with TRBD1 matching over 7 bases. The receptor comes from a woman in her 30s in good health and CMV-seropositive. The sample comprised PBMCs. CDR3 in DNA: TGTGCCAGCTCCCTCCAGGGACAGCTATCCGATGGCTACACCTTC. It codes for CASSLQGQLSDGYTF.